This T cell receptor beta chain was identified in a study of OX40 agonist ivuxolimab in advanced cancers. This clone was picked up one time. Using immunoSEQ multiplex PCR, the repertoire was profiled, and TCRdb retains in-frame clones only, with some absent. The sample has approximately 82,000 clones; 85% to 90% are singletons. Germline V CDR1 and CDR2: KGHSH, LQKENI. J was trimmed by 0 bases and V by 3 bases; bases with no gene match: 1. The length of the CDR3 is 15 residues. The sequencing here drew on CD4+ or CD8+ T cells sorted from blood, taken in a trial of the OX40 agonist ivuxolimab. This sequence originates from an adult with an advanced solid tumor such as melanoma, head and neck, liver or kidney cancer. This chain joins TRBV18 and TRBJ2-7, with 11 bases matching TRBD1. CDR3 in amino acids: CASSPGTGGSYEQYF. The CDR3 DNA follows: TGTGCCAGCTCACCGGGGACAGGGGGCTCCTACGAGCAGTACTTC.